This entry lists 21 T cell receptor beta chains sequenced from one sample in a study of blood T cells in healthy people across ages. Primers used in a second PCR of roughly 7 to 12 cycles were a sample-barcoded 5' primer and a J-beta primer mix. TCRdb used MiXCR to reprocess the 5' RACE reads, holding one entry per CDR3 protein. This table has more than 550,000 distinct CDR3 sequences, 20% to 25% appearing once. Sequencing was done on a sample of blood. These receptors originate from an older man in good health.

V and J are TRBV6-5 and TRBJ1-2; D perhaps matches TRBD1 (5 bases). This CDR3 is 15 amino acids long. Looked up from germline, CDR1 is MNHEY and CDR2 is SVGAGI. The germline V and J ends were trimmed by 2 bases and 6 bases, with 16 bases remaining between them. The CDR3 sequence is CASSYSGAAGHGYTF. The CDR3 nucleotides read TGTGCCAGCAGTTACAGTGGGGCCGCTGGCCATGGCTACACCTTC.

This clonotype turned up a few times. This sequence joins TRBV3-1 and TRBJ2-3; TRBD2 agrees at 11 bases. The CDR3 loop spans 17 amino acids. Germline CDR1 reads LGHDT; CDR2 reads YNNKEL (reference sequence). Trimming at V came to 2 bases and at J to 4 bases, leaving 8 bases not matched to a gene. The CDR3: CASSQLAGGSKADTQYF. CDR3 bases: TGTGCCAGCAGCCAACTAGCGGGGGGTTCTAAGGCAGATACGCAGTATTTT.

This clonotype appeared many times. Here the CDR3 DNA reads TGCGCCAGCAGCTTGGAATCTGGGACTGGCATAGGAGATACGCAGTATTTT. This sequence encodes CASSLESGTGIGDTQYF. V and J are TRBV5-1 and TRBJ2-3; D perhaps matches TRBD2 (6 bases). This CDR3 is 17 amino acids long. Trimming took off 0 bases at V and 5 bases at J, with 19 bases between the two ends. CDR1 is SGHRS and CDR2 is YFSETQ in the germline V gene.

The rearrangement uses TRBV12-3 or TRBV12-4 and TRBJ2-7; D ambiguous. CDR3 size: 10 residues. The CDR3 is CANSSHEQYV. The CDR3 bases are TGTGCCAACAGTTCACACGAGCAGTACGTC.

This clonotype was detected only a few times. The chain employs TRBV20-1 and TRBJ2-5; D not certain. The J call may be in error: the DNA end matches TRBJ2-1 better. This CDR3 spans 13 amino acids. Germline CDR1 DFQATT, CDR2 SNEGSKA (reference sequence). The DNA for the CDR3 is TGCAGTGCCACGCCCGGACCGACCCATGAGCAGTTCTTC. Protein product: CSATPGPTHEQFF.

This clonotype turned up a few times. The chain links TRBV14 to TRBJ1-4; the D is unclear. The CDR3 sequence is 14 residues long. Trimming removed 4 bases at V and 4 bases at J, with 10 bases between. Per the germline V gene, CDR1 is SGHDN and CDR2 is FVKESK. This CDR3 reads CASSPSAFNEKLFF. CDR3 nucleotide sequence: TGTGCCAGCAGCCCGTCGGCGTTTAATGAAAAACTGTTTTTT.

The CDR3 bases are TGTGCCAGCTCACCGGAGGGAATAGATACGCAGTATTTT. As protein: CASSPEGIDTQYF. The V gene is TRBV18, the J gene TRBJ2-3; D may be TRBD2 (6 bases). There are 13 residues in the CDR3. Germline CDR1 KGHSH, CDR2 LQKENI. Trimming left V 3 bases short and J 5 bases short, with 9 bases between.

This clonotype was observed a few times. Here the CDR3 DNA reads TGTACCAGCAGCCAGGGTGTAGATACGCAGTATTTT. It specifies CTSSQGVDTQYF. V gene TRBV7-2 combines with J gene TRBJ2-3, with a tentative D call TRBD1 (5 bases). The germline V gene has CDR1 SGHTA and CDR2 FQGNSA. V lost 5 bases and J lost 5, with 8 bases in between. This CDR3 contains 12 residues.

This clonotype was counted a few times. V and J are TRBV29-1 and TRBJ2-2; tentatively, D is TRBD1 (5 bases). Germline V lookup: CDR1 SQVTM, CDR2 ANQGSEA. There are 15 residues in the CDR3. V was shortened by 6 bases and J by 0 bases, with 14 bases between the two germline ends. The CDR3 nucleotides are TGCAGCGTCTCAACAGGCTACGCGAACACCGGGGAGCTGTTTTTT. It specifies CSVSTGYANTGELFF.

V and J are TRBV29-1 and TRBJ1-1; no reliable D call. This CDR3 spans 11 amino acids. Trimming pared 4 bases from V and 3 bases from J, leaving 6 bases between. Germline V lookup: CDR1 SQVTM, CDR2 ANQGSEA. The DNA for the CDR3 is TGCAGCGTTGCAACCTACACTGAAGCTTTCTTT. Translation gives CSVATYTEAFF.

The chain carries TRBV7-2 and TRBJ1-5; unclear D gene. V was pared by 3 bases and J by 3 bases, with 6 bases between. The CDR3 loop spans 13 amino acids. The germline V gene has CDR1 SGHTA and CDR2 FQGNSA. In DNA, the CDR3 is TGTGCCAGCAGCTTTCGACTCAATCAGCCCCAGCATTTT. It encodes CASSFRLNQPQHF.

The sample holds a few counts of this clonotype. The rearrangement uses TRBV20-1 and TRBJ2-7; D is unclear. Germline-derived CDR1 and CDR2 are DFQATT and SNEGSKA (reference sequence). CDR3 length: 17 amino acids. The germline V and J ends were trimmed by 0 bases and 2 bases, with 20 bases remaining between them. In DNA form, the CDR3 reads TGCAGTGCTAGAGATTTTCGGCTCTCCGAAGGAACCTACGAGCAGTACTTC. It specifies CSARDFRLSEGTYEQYF.

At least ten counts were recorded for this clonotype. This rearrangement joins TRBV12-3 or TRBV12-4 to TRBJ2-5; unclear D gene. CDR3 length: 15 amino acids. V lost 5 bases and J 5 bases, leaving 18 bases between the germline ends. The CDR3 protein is CASSPGSALGETQYF. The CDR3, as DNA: TGTGCCAGCAGTCCCGGGTCGGCTTTGGGGGAGACCCAGTACTTC.

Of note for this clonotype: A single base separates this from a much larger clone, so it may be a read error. The CDR3 sequence is CASSLAWRETQYF. The CDR3 DNA reads TGTGCCAGCAGTTTAGCTTGGAGAGAGACCCAGTACTTC. The chain carries TRBV12-3 or TRBV12-4 and TRBJ2-5; D is undetermined. V lost 0 bases and J 4 bases, leaving 6 bases between the germline ends. This CDR3 is 13 amino acids long.

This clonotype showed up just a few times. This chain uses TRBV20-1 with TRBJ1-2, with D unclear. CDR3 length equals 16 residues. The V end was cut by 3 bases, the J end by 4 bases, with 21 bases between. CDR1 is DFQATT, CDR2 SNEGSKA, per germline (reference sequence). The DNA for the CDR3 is TGCAGTGCTAGGCTAGCTGGGCAGGCGGAGGGCTATGGCTACACCTTC. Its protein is CSARLAGQAEGYGYTF.

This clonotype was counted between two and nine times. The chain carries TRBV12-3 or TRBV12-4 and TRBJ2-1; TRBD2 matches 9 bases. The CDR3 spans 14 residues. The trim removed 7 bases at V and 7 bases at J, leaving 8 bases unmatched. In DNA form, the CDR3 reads TGTGCCAGCACCCAGGGACTAGCAACGAATGAGCAGTTCTTC. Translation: CASTQGLATNEQFF.

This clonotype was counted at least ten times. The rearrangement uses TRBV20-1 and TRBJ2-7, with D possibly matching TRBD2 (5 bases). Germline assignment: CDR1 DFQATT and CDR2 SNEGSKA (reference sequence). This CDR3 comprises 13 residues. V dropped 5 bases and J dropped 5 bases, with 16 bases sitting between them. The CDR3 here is CSAQGLASDEQYF. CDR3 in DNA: TGCAGTGCTCAAGGACTGGCGTCGGACGAGCAGTACTTC.

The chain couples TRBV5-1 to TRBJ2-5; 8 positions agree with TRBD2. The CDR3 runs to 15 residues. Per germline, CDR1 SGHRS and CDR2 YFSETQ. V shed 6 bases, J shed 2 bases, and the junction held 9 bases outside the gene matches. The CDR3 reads CASNSGTSRQETQYF. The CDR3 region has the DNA TGCGCCAGCAATAGCGGGACTAGTAGGCAAGAGACCCAGTACTTC.

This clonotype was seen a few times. The CDR3 DNA reads as TGTGCCAGCAGTGGGGACGGAAATCAGCCCCAGCATTTT. This encodes CASSGDGNQPQHF. The chain couples TRBV6-4 to TRBJ1-5; perhaps TRBD1 as D (5 bases). Trimming shortened V by 4 bases and J by 4 bases, and 8 bases separated the two germline ends. This CDR3 has 13 residues. Germline V gives CDR1 MRHNA, CDR2 SNTAGT.

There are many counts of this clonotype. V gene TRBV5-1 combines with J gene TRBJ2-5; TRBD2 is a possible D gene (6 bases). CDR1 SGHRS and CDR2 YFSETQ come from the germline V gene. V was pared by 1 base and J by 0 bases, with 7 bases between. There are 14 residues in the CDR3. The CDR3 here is CASSLWDYQETQYF. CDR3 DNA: TGCGCCAGCAGCTTGTGGGACTACCAAGAGACCCAGTACTTC.

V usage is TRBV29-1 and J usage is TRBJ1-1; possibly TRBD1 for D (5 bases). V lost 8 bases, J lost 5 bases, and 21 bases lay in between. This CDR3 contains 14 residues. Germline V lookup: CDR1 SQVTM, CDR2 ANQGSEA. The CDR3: CSILNAGVGTEAFF. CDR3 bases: TGCAGCATTCTGAATGCGGGGGTCGGTACTGAAGCTTTCTTT. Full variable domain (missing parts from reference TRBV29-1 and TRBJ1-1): SAVISQKPSRDICQRGTSLTIQCQVDSQVTMMFWYRQQPGQSLTLIATANQGSEATYESGFVIDKFPISRPNLTFSTLTVSNMSPEDSSIYLCSILNAGVGTEAFFGQGTRLTVV.